These T cell receptor beta chains were read from a single sample in a study of blood T cells in healthy people across ages. TCRdb itself ran the 5' RACE reads through MiXCR, one entry per CDR3 protein. Of about 1 million distinct CDR3 sequences in the sample, around 25% are singletons; the top ten hold less than 0.85%. This sample also belongs to another study, concerning T cells of mothers and their children.

Material for sequencing was blood. The receptors shown here come from a girl aged 2 to 9 in good health. Each CDR3 is given with its conserved first and last residue. The order of the fields is CDR3 protein, CDR3 DNA, J gene, D gene, clone size, V gene. A D gene is named only where the DNA matches it firmly. Clone size is stated in some rows and not others, as once, few, many or a class when expanded.

CDR3: CSVDFLGEHTQYF
DNA: TGCAGCGTTGACTTTCTGGGGGAGCATACGCAGTATTTT
J: TRBJ2-3
D: NA
size: few
V: TRBV29-1

CDR3: CASSLLTGADTEAFF
DNA: TGCGCCAGCAGCTTGTTGACAGGGGCGGACACTGAAGCTTTCTTT
J: TRBJ1-1
D: TRBD1
size: few
V: TRBV5-1

CDR3: CASSGTGGQGETQYF
DNA: TGTGCCAGCAGCGGAACGGGAGGCCAGGGGGAGACCCAGTACTTC
J: TRBJ2-5
D: NA
size: few
V: TRBV7-9

CDR3: CSARAGGGQGSTEAFF
DNA: TGCAGTGCTAGGGCTGGTGGGGGTCAGGGGTCCACTGAAGCTTTCTTT
J: TRBJ1-1
D: NA
size: NA
V: TRBV20-1

CDR3: CSASSTSQAQYF
DNA: TGCAGTGCTAGCAGTACGAGTCAGGCGCAGTATTTT
J: TRBJ2-3
D: NA
size: few
V: TRBV20-1

CDR3: CAISEGLAGADTQYF
DNA: TGTGCCATCAGTGAAGGACTAGCGGGAGCAGATACGCAGTATTTT
J: TRBJ2-3
D: TRBD2
size: NA
V: TRBV10-3

CDR3: CASSQERGAYNEQFF
DNA: TGTGCCAGCAGCCAAGAACGGGGGGCCTACAATGAGCAGTTCTTC
J: TRBJ2-1
D: TRBD2
size: NA
V: TRBV3-1

CDR3: CASSQDTGRAKNIQYF
DNA: TGTGCCAGCAGTCAAGACACGGGAAGGGCCAAAAACATTCAGTACTTC
J: TRBJ2-4
D: NA
size: NA
V: TRBV28

CDR3: CASSSRLTDNYGYTF
DNA: TGTGCCAGCAGCTCGAGGTTGACAGACAACTATGGCTACACCTTC
J: TRBJ1-2
D: NA
size: NA
V: TRBV7-2

CDR3: CASSQDLTGGITDTQYF
DNA: TGCGCCAGCAGCCAAGATCTTACGGGGGGAATTACAGATACGCAGTATTTT
J: TRBJ2-3
D: TRBD2
size: few
V: TRBV4-3

CDR3: CSARGGQTAFF
DNA: TGCAGTGCTAGAGGGGGACAGACGGCTTTCTTT
J: TRBJ1-1
D: TRBD1
size: NA
V: TRBV20-1

CDR3: CASSPVGYQETQYF
DNA: TGTGCCAGCTCACCGGTCGGATATCAAGAGACCCAGTACTTC
J: TRBJ2-5
D: NA
size: few
V: TRBV18

CDR3: CSARVKVKGRGPMIQYF
DNA: TGCAGTGCTAGGGTAAAAGTAAAGGGCCGTGGGCCAATGATTCAGTACTTC
J: TRBJ2-4
D: NA
size: NA
V: TRBV20-1

CDR3: CASSTWTSGDYTDTQYF
DNA: TGTGCCAGCAGCACCTGGACTAGCGGAGACTACACAGATACGCAGTATTTT
J: TRBJ2-3
D: TRBD2
size: NA
V: TRBV7-9

CDR3: CAISGNTEAFF
DNA: TGTGCCATCAGCGGGAACACTGAAGCTTTCTTT
J: TRBJ1-1
D: NA
size: NA
V: TRBV10-3

CDR3: CASSRFLGTLEGAFF
DNA: TGTGCCAGCAGTCGTTTTTTGGGGACCCTGGAGGGAGCTTTCTTT
J: TRBJ1-1
D: NA
size: few
V: TRBV12-3/TRBV12-4

CDR3: CASSENNYGYTF
DNA: TGTGCCAGCAGCGAAAATAACTATGGCTACACCTTC
J: TRBJ1-2
D: NA
size: few
V: TRBV6-6

CDR3: CASSLNRFREANEKLFF
DNA: TGTGCCAGCAGCTTAAACCGGTTCAGGGAAGCTAATGAAAAACTGTTTTTT
J: TRBJ1-4
D: NA
size: few
V: TRBV7-8

CDR3: CASSFSQPYEQYF
DNA: TGCGCCAGCAGCTTTTCACAGCCTTACGAGCAGTACTTC
J: TRBJ2-7
D: NA
size: many
V: TRBV5-1

CDR3: CSGGERQRPETQYF
DNA: TGCAGCGGGGGGGAGCGCCAGCGTCCGGAGACCCAGTACTTC
J: TRBJ2-5
D: NA
size: few
V: TRBV29-1

CDR3: CATSREWDSSYGYTF
DNA: TGTGCCACCAGCAGAGAATGGGACAGCTCCTATGGCTACACCTTC
J: TRBJ1-2
D: TRBD1
size: NA
V: TRBV15

CDR3: CASGLAGARGQVRGNTQYF
DNA: TGTGCCAGCGGCTTAGCAGGGGCCCGGGGACAGGTTCGTGGAAATACGCAGTATTTT
J: TRBJ2-3
D: TRBD1
size: NA
V: TRBV7-6

CDR3: CASSRTAITGELFF
DNA: TGTGCCAGCAGTAGGACGGCAATCACCGGGGAGCTGTTTTTT
J: TRBJ2-2
D: NA
size: NA
V: TRBV12-3/TRBV12-4

CDR3: CASRLLGQGSYGYTF
DNA: TGTGCCAGCAGACTCCTAGGACAGGGAAGCTATGGCTACACCTTC
J: TRBJ1-2
D: TRBD1
size: NA
V: TRBV12-3/TRBV12-4

CDR3: CASSEYFGPNEQFF
DNA: TGTGCCAGCAGTGAATATTTCGGTCCGAATGAGCAGTTCTTC
J: TRBJ2-1
D: NA
size: NA
V: TRBV25-1

CDR3: CASSLSPDGEAFF
DNA: TGTGCCAGCAGCCTCTCACCCGATGGGGAAGCTTTCTTT
J: TRBJ1-1
D: NA
size: once
V: TRBV27

CDR3: CASSPRLGGGIGEQYF
DNA: TGTGCCAGCAGCCCCCGTCTTGGAGGGGGAATAGGAGAGCAGTACTTC
J: TRBJ2-7
D: NA
size: NA
V: TRBV7-2

CDR3: CASSLETFYEQYF
DNA: TGCGCCAGCAGCTTGGAGACATTCTACGAGCAGTACTTC
J: TRBJ2-7
D: NA
size: few
V: TRBV5-1

CDR3: CASGDDSYNEQFF
DNA: TGTGCCAGCGGCGACGACTCCTACAATGAGCAGTTCTTC
J: TRBJ2-1
D: NA
size: few
V: TRBV7-9

CDR3: CASSGRSSYNEQFF
DNA: TGTGCCAGTTCCGGCCGGAGCTCCTACAATGAGCAGTTCTTC
J: TRBJ2-1
D: NA
size: NA
V: TRBV3-1

CDR3: CASSKGTGAQTYNEQFF
DNA: TGCGCCAGCAGCAAAGGGACAGGGGCACAAACCTACAATGAGCAGTTCTTC
J: TRBJ2-1
D: TRBD1
size: few
V: TRBV4-1

CDR3: CASSHRRDLKFF
DNA: TGTGCCAGCAGCCACAGAAGGGATCTCAAGTTTTTT
J: TRBJ2-2
D: NA
size: NA
V: TRBV11-2

CDR3: CSVARWDEETQYF
DNA: TGCAGCGTGGCTCGTTGGGATGAAGAGACCCAGTACTTC
J: TRBJ2-5
D: NA
size: few
V: TRBV29-1

CDR3: CASSLLSFLNAEETQYF
DNA: TGTGCCAGCAGCTTACTCAGTTTCTTGAATGCTGAAGAGACCCAGTACTTC
J: TRBJ2-5
D: NA
size: NA
V: TRBV7-9

CDR3: CSAALHREGEKLFF
DNA: TGCAGTGCCGCCCTGCACAGGGAGGGGGAAAAACTGTTTTTT
J: TRBJ1-4
D: NA
size: NA
V: TRBV20-1

CDR3: CASRDGQPNTEAFF
DNA: TGTGCCAGCAGGGACGGGCAACCGAACACTGAAGCTTTCTTT
J: TRBJ1-1
D: NA
size: NA
V: TRBV7-2

CDR3: CASSYGGISSEQFF
DNA: TGTGCCAGCAGTTACGGCGGGATTAGCTCTGAGCAGTTCTTC
J: TRBJ2-1
D: NA
size: few
V: TRBV12-3/TRBV12-4

CDR3: CSVPDRGSGANVLTF
DNA: TGCAGCGTACCCGACAGGGGATCTGGGGCCAACGTCCTGACTTTC
J: TRBJ2-6
D: TRBD1
size: few
V: TRBV29-1

CDR3: CASIGGANNEQFF
DNA: TGTGCCAGCATCGGGGGGGCGAACAATGAGCAGTTCTTC
J: TRBJ2-1
D: TRBD2
size: few
V: TRBV7-9

CDR3: CSARDLSAISYNEQFF
DNA: TGCAGTGCTAGAGATCTTTCAGCTATTTCCTACAATGAGCAGTTCTTC
J: TRBJ2-1
D: NA
size: few
V: TRBV20-1

CDR3: CASRGDRGSYEQYF
DNA: TGTGCCAGCAGGGGGGACAGGGGGAGTTACGAGCAGTACTTC
J: TRBJ2-7
D: TRBD1
size: few
V: TRBV2

CDR3: CASPTGDETQYF
DNA: TGTGCCAGCCCTACAGGGGACGAGACCCAGTACTTC
J: TRBJ2-5
D: TRBD1
size: NA
V: TRBV2

CDR3: CSVGLGYNEQFF
DNA: TGCAGCGTTGGTCTCGGGTACAATGAGCAGTTCTTC
J: TRBJ2-1
D: NA
size: NA
V: TRBV29-1

CDR3: CASCSTSGNIDEQFF
DNA: TGTGCCAGCTGCTCCACTAGCGGGAATATCGATGAGCAGTTCTTC
J: TRBJ2-1
D: TRBD2
size: few
V: TRBV2

CDR3: CASSQDRWRAFF
DNA: TGTGCCAGCAGCCAAGATAGGTGGAGGGCTTTCTTT
J: TRBJ1-1
D: NA
size: few
V: TRBV4-2

CDR3: CASSRPGVQETQYF
DNA: TGCGCCAGCAGCCGGCCGGGCGTCCAAGAGACCCAGTACTTC
J: TRBJ2-5
D: NA
size: few
V: TRBV4-1

CDR3: CATSREGTGGGYEQYF
DNA: TGTGCCACCAGCAGAGAGGGGACAGGGGGGGGCTACGAGCAGTACTTC
J: TRBJ2-7
D: TRBD1
size: NA
V: TRBV15

CDR3: CASSSILAGTPEQFF
DNA: TGTGCCAGCAGCTCTATCCTAGCGGGGACCCCAGAGCAGTTCTTC
J: TRBJ2-1
D: TRBD2
size: NA
V: TRBV7-9

CDR3: CASSQNLPDTEAFF
DNA: TGCGCCAGCAGCCAGAATCTACCGGACACTGAAGCTTTCTTT
J: TRBJ1-1
D: NA
size: NA
V: TRBV4-3

CDR3: CANSLALPMTGASPLHF
DNA: TGTGCCAACAGCTTGGCTCTACCAATGACAGGGGCCTCACCCCTCCACTTT
J: TRBJ1-6
D: TRBD1
size: few
V: TRBV5-6

CDR3: CASSQDSRGMDEQFF
DNA: TGCGCCAGCAGCCAAGATTCCCGGGGTATGGATGAGCAGTTCTTC
J: TRBJ2-1
D: NA
size: NA
V: TRBV4-3

CDR3: CASSGSGLLNEQFF
DNA: TGTGCCAGCAGCGGGAGTGGACTACTCAATGAGCAGTTCTTC
J: TRBJ2-1
D: NA
size: NA
V: TRBV11-2

CDR3: CASSQGPGGWETQYF
DNA: TGCGCCAGCAGCCAAGGCCCGGGGGGCTGGGAGACCCAGTACTTC
J: TRBJ2-5
D: NA
size: many
V: TRBV4-3

CDR3: CASSERAASYEQYF
DNA: TGTGCCAGCAGTGAAAGAGCGGCCAGCTACGAGCAGTACTTC
J: TRBJ2-7
D: NA
size: NA
V: TRBV2

CDR3: CASSPTVPGGVYNEQFF
DNA: TGTGCCAGCAGCCCAACGGTTCCTGGCGGGGTCTACAATGAGCAGTTCTTC
J: TRBJ2-1
D: NA
size: few
V: TRBV7-8

CDR3: CASSPRGTDNTGELFF
DNA: TGTGCCAGTAGTCCCAGGGGGACAGATAACACCGGGGAGCTGTTTTTT
J: TRBJ2-2
D: TRBD1
size: NA
V: TRBV19

CDR3: CASSGAAGFGEQFF
DNA: TGTGCCAGCAGTGGGGCTGCAGGGTTTGGGGAGCAGTTCTTC
J: TRBJ2-1
D: NA
size: NA
V: TRBV7-2

CDR3: CASSQDAGGRTNEQFF
DNA: TGTGCCAGCAGCCAAGATGCAGGTGGGAGGACTAATGAGCAGTTCTTC
J: TRBJ2-1
D: NA
size: NA
V: TRBV3-1

CDR3: CASSLGLDTGELFF
DNA: TGTGCCAGCAGCTTGGGACTAGATACCGGGGAGCTGTTTTTT
J: TRBJ2-2
D: TRBD2
size: NA
V: TRBV7-9